Below are 6 T cell receptor beta chains sequenced from a single sample in a study of cytomegalovirus exposure and HLA in healthy donors. A multiplex PCR was run with 60 Vbeta primers and 13 Jbeta primers. Libraries were prepared by immunoSEQ multiplex PCR; TCRdb keeps only in-frame clonotypes and omits some of them. The sample has about 140,000 clones, 70% to 85% seen once. The material sequenced was PBMCs. The source of these receptors is a woman between 35 and 50 years old in good health and CMV-seronegative.

The V gene is TRBV7-6, the J gene TRBJ2-5; TRBD1 matches at 8 bases. CDR3 length equals 16 residues. CDR1 is SGHVS and CDR2 is FNYEAQ in the germline V gene. The ends lost 5 bases at V and 5 bases at J; junction bases unmatched: 13. The CDR3 coding sequence is TGTGCCAGCAGCCCCCGGACAGGGACGGCGGCGGAGACCCAGTACTTC. It encodes CASSPRTGTAAETQYF.

Note on this clone: A read error may account for a junction end that differs from germline. V is TRBV7-9 and J is TRBJ2-7; 10 bases agree with TRBD2. The CDR3 contains 16 residues. Germline V lookup: CDR1 SEHNR, CDR2 FQNEAQ (reference sequence). The chain's CDR3 is CSSSLQGTSVAYEQYF. In nucleotides, the CDR3 is TGTTCCAGCAGCTTACAAGGGACTAGCGTTGCCTACGAGCAGTACTTC.

V and J are TRBV7-8 and TRBJ2-7, with no clear D. The CDR3 is 13 amino acids. V was pared by 3 bases and J by 3 bases, with 9 bases between. Germline CDR1 and CDR2: SGHVS and FQNEAQ. The CDR3 spells CASSFYSSYEQYF. In DNA form, the CDR3 reads TGTGCCAGCAGCTTTTACTCGAGCTACGAGCAGTACTTC.

The V and J genes are TRBV15 and TRBJ1-2, with D uncertain. The length of the CDR3 is 13 residues. Per germline, CDR1 LNHNV and CDR2 YYDKDF (reference sequence). Trimming left V 6 bases short and J 4 bases short, with 12 bases between. Here the CDR3 DNA reads TGTGCCACCAGACAGACCAATCTCTATGGCTACACCTTC. As protein: CATRQTNLYGYTF. Full variable domain (remainder filled in from reference TRBV15 and TRBJ1-2): DAMVIQNPRYQVTQFGKPVTLSCSQTLNHNVMYWYQQKSSQAPKLLFHYYDKDFNNEADTPDNFQSRRPNTSFCFLDIRSPGLGDTAMYLCATRQTNLYGYTFGSGTRLTVV.

The genes are TRBV5-6 and TRBJ2-7; TRBD1 agrees at 7 bases. The CDR3 extends over 15 amino acids. CDR1 and CDR2 from the germline V gene are SGHDT and YYEEEE. The V gene end was trimmed by 5 bases and the J gene end by 2 bases; junction bases not matched to a gene: 10. The CDR3 region is CASSTTGTETYEQYF. As DNA, the CDR3 is TGTGCCAGCAGTACTACCGGGACAGAGACCTACGAGCAGTACTTC.

The rearrangement uses TRBV28 and TRBJ1-1; 9 bases match TRBD1. J gave up 10 bases and V 1 base, and 7 bases lay outside the gene matches. Germline CDR1 is MDHEN and CDR2 is SYDVKM. This CDR3 is built from 14 residues. The DNA of the CDR3 is TGTGCCAGCAGTTTATTACAGGGGGCGGGAGTAGCTTTCTTT. The encoded protein is CASSLLQGAGVAFF.